This TCR beta chain emerged from a study of T cell responses to AZD1222 COVID-19 vaccine. Findings of the study overall: Distributed over spike, vaccine-associated CD4 TCRs predominated at 160-218 and 743-854.

Germline assignment: CDR1 SNHLY and CDR2 FYNNEI. V gave up 0 bases and J gave up 4 bases, with 9 bases separating them. This CDR3 region has 14 residues. To note about this clone: No antigen is known for it.

The repertoire was sequenced with immunoSEQ multiplex PCR; TCRdb's copy has only in-frame clones and lacks some. This table holds 99,000 or so clones, about nine tenths found once. This TCR came from an adult who received the MenACWY meningococcal vaccine as a control. The gene calls are TRBV2 and TRBJ2-5; no firm D call. Here the sequenced sample was peripheral blood, taken 28 days after the second dose of the MenACWY control vaccine. CDR3 region: CASSEALPGETQYF. The CDR3, as DNA: TGTGCCAGCAGTGAAGCGCTTCCAGGAGAGACCCAGTACTTC.